This record concerns one TCR beta chain sequence. Its antigen is as yet unknown. This sample was included in a study of T cells in Graves' hyperthyroidism and ophthalmopathy. Study-level results: Ophthalmopathy cases were set apart from stable hyperthyroidism by a 13 V-J model.

The CDR3 sequence is 15 residues long. Trimming shortened V by 0 bases and J by 2 bases, and 11 bases separated the two germline ends. Per the germline V gene, CDR1 is SGDLS and CDR2 is YYNGEE. The PBMCs studied were ones that came from about 10 ml fresh peripheral blood. The investigators amplified TCR beta CDR3 regions from RNA transcripts. The HTBI set primed first-round TCR CDR3 RT-PCR. TCRdb independently ran MiXCR on the multiplex PCR reads; one entry per CDR3 protein. Among 400,000 to 600,000 distinct CDR3 sequences listed, roughly 15% were seen once. V usage is TRBV9 and J usage is TRBJ1-2, with D possibly TRBD1 on 6 matching bases. Input material: blood. This sequence was found in a woman under 40 with Graves' ophthalmopathy. The CDR3, as DNA: TGTGCCAGCAGCGTAGGCACGGGACAAAACTATGGCTACACCTTC. This translates into CASSVGTGQNYGYTF. Supplemented by reference TRBV9 and TRBJ1-2, the full variable domain reads DSGVTQTPKHLITATGQRVTLRCSPRSGDLSVYWYQQSLDQGLQFLIQYYNGEERAKGNILERFSAQQFPDLHSELNLSSLELGDSALYFCASSVGTGQNYGYTFGSGTRLTVV.